The rows below give T cell receptor beta chains drawn from one sample of a study of CD8 T cells in Susac syndrome. TCRdb fed the immunoSEQ multiplex PCR reads into MiXCR, producing one record per CDR3 protein. This sample has about 140,000 distinct CDR3 sequences, with 94% found just once. The sample taken for sequencing was CD8+ T cells from PBMCs. These receptor sequences come from a human donor in good health. The CDR3 runs from the conserved cysteine through the conserved F or W. The order of the fields is V gene, J gene, CDR3 protein.

TRBV9	TRBJ2-7	CASSASSGSYEQYF
TRBV4-3	TRBJ1-1	CASSHLEGSAFF
TRBV7-9	TRBJ1-1	CASSFRPSPGDRNTEAFF
TRBV7-9	TRBJ2-1	CASSGTSGEQFF
TRBV29-1	TRBJ2-7	CSVVGSHEQYF
TRBV9	TRBJ2-5	CASSVAPGWETQYF
TRBV19	TRBJ2-1	CASSILAGVGNEQFF
TRBV4-3	TRBJ2-5	CASSQGLGEIWETQYF
TRBV20-1	TRBJ2-7	CSALTQENTYEQYF
TRBV7-2	TRBJ2-1	CASSDLVEQFF
TRBV9	TRBJ1-4	CASSVGNEKLFF
TRBV6-1	TRBJ2-1	CASRQYNEQFF
TRBV20-1	TRBJ2-7	CSARDLGNYEQYF
TRBV29-1	TRBJ1-2	CSVGQDDWGGYTF
TRBV20-1	TRBJ2-1	CSASKGLAGAIEQFF
TRBV6-5	TRBJ2-7	CASSYGDPVGTAKYEQYF
TRBV12-3/TRBV12-4	TRBJ2-7	CASSGLEYEQYF
TRBV5-1	TRBJ1-1	CASSLPMNTEAFF
TRBV7-8	TRBJ2-7	CASSLGYTYEQYF
TRBV20-1	TRBJ1-5	CSASPLGDRDAGQPQHF
TRBV2	TRBJ2-1	CASSDGQGKNEQFF
TRBV29-1	TRBJ1-1	CSVAPRQGYTEAFF
TRBV3-1	TRBJ2-5	CASSRVTGEAETQYF
TRBV15	TRBJ2-3	CATSRDRWGAFADTQYF
TRBV19	TRBJ2-2	CASLGGELFF
TRBV27	TRBJ2-1	CASSFTTWHEQFF
TRBV27	TRBJ2-2	CASSLSGDGRAGELFF
TRBV18	TRBJ2-5	CASSTNLEREETQYF
TRBV27	TRBJ2-7	CASSMDRGSSYEQYF
TRBV5-1	TRBJ2-2	CASSLVSGELFF
TRBV9	TRBJ2-1	CASSSPRGDEQFF
TRBV30	TRBJ2-7	CAWSPPPGPYEQYF
TRBV5-8	TRBJ2-6	CASSPGVSGANVLTF